The T cell receptor beta chain described here comes from a study of blood T cell repertoires in COVID-19. Looking at the study overall: The study drew acute and convalescent COVID-19 samples from the United States, Italy and Spain. T cells, B-cell-depleted T cells, or PBMCs supplied cDNA or gDNA.

Original data processing: Amplification with reference gene primers provided the estimates of nucleated cell counts. Data came from immunoSEQ multiplex PCR; TCRdb stores just in-frame clones and leaves some out. V, J and clone size reflect that table, while D and trimming were determined from the DNA. The profile shows under 170,000 clones, 75% to 90% of them singletons. CDR1 LGHDT and CDR2 YNNKEL come from the germline V gene (reference sequence). V gave up 5 bases and J gave up 5 bases; unmatched junction bases: 7. The CDR3 runs 15 residues. This chain connects TRBV3-1 (or the pseudogene TRBV3-2) to TRBJ2-5; 11 bases match TRBD2. Sequenced sample: peripheral blood. This TCR was sampled from a woman aged 55 to 70 with active or convalescent COVID-19. The CDR3 reads CASSYLAGGLETQYF. As DNA, the CDR3 is TGTGCCAGCAGCTACCTAGCGGGGGGTCTGGAGACCCAGTACTTC.